This paragraph covers one TCR beta chain sequence. Antigen unknown. Amplification used 60 Vbeta primers and 13 Jbeta primers. The assay was immunoSEQ multiplex PCR, and TCRdb's table has in-frame clones only and misses some. The repertoire holds about 150,000 clones, with around 82% as singletons. The donors, nominally healthy at sampling, likely had unrecorded immune exposures. This sample stems from a study of cytomegalovirus exposure and HLA in healthy donors. Overall study findings and caveats: Later analysis revealed greater clonal expansion in HLA-associated TCR beta chains than in equally common others. Researchers catalogued approximately 170 TCR beta chains as cytomegalovirus-associated.

The V and J ends lost 1 base and 6 bases, in that order; junction bases with no gene match: 11. The CDR3 extends over 16 amino acids. Germline CDR1 and CDR2: SGHVS and FQNEAQ. The TCR was taken from a woman aged 50 to 65 in good health and CMV-seropositive. The sequenced material came from PBMCs. J is TRBJ2-7 and V is TRBV7-8; 8 bases map to TRBD2. CDR3: CASSLVAGLLLLEQYF. The CDR3 DNA reads as TGTGCCAGCAGCTTAGTAGCGGGATTACTACTACTCGAGCAGTACTTC.